Listed below are T cell receptor beta chains from one sample, sequenced in a study of shared clonotypes between healthy human individuals. Profiled with immunoSEQ multiplex PCR; TCRdb holds only in-frame clones, not every one. The table shows about 1.9 million clones, with just under 95% occurring only once. The material sequenced was naive CD8+ T cells from PBMCs. These receptors originate from a man aged 18 to 29 in good health. Some clones in this sample may be carry-over from other donors' samples. Each CDR3 is given with its conserved first and last residue. A D gene is named only where the DNA matches it firmly. Clone sizes are given selectively: once, few, many, or a class where the clone is expanded.

J	size	V	D	DNA	CDR3
TRBJ1-1	.	TRBV5-6	.	TGTGCCAGCAGCTGGGGACCCCAGAACACTGAAGCTTTCTTT	CASSWGPQNTEAFF
TRBJ1-2	.	TRBV9	.	TGTGCCAGCAGCGTATCCCGTGATGGCTACACCTTC	CASSVSRDGYTF
TRBJ2-7	.	TRBV2	TRBD1	TGTGCCAGCAGTGACCAGCTCCGGGACAGGGCCTACGAGCAGTACTTC	CASSDQLRDRAYEQYF
TRBJ1-5	.	TRBV28	.	TGTGCCAGCAAGTACCCCGATTACAATCAGCCCCAGCATTTT	CASKYPDYNQPQHF
TRBJ2-7	.	TRBV30	.	TGTGCCTGGAGTTGGGGGGTCAACTACGAGCAGTACTTC	CAWSWGVNYEQYF
TRBJ1-2	.	TRBV5-5	.	TGTGCCAGCAGCTTAAATAACAGACCCCAGGGAGTCTATGGCTACACCTTC	CASSLNNRPQGVYGYTF
TRBJ2-7	.	TRBV7-8	TRBD2	TGTGCCAGCAGCTCAAGACTAGCGGGAGGGCTCGAGTCGGCCGAGCAGTACTTC	CASSSRLAGGLESAEQYF
TRBJ2-7	.	TRBV11-2	TRBD1	TGTGCCAGCAGCGCGGGACAGGGGGCGCGGGCCTACGAGCAGTACTTC	CASSAGQGARAYEQYF
TRBJ1-4	.	TRBV6-5	.	TGTGCCAGCAGTTACAGCGATCCTAATGAAAAACTGTTTTTT	CASSYSDPNEKLFF
TRBJ2-7	.	TRBV28	.	TGTGCCAGCAGTCCAGGAACCCCCTACGAGCAGTACTTC	CASSPGTPYEQYF
TRBJ2-7	.	TRBV11-2	.	TGTGCCAGCAGCCTCGGGGTCGAGCAGTACTTC	CASSLGVEQYF
TRBJ2-7	.	TRBV11-1	TRBD1	TGTGCCAGCAGCGACCCCGGGACAGCAAGTTCCTACGAGCAGTACTTC	CASSDPGTASSYEQYF
TRBJ1-5	.	TRBV28	.	TGTGCCAGCAGTTTAGGTAGGCTCGGAAATCAGCCCCAGCATTTT	CASSLGRLGNQPQHF
TRBJ2-6	.	TRBV11-2	.	TGTGCCAGCAGCTCTGGGGCCAACGTCCTGACTTTC	CASSSGANVLTF
TRBJ2-5	.	TRBV28	.	TGTGCCAGCAGCGATCGTACGGGGAGGGAGACCCAGTACTTC	CASSDRTGRETQYF
TRBJ2-1	.	TRBV18	.	TGTGCCAGCTCGCCGAGACCACTCTCCTACAATGAGCAGTTCTTC	CASSPRPLSYNEQFF
TRBJ1-1	.	TRBV29-1	.	TGCAGCGTCCCTCAGGGTTTGAGTATTGGCATGAACACTGAAGCTTTCTTT	CSVPQGLSIGMNTEAFF
TRBJ1-2	once	TRBV7-9	.	TGTGCCAGCAGCTTAGGGGGCCACTATGGCTACACCTTC	CASSLGGHYGYTF
TRBJ2-7	.	TRBV7-8	.	TGTGCCAGCAGCCCGAGGGGTCCAAACCCCTCCTACGAGCAGTACTTC	CASSPRGPNPSYEQYF
TRBJ2-2	once	TRBV27	.	TGTGCCAGCAGTGTATCTCTTAGTGGCACCGGGGAGCTGTTTTTT	CASSVSLSGTGELFF
TRBJ2-7	.	TRBV5-6	.	TGTGCCAGCAGCTTGGACATAGGCCCCTACGAGCAGTACTTC	CASSLDIGPYEQYF
TRBJ2-1	.	TRBV28	TRBD2	TGTGCCAGCAGTAGTCCGGGACTAGAAGATGAGCAGTTCTTC	CASSSPGLEDEQFF
TRBJ2-7	once	TRBV28	.	TGTGCCAGCAGCGCCTGGCAAACTACCTACTACGAGCAGTACTTC	CASSAWQTTYYEQYF
TRBJ2-2	.	TRBV4-3	.	TGCGCCAGCAGCCAAGATCCAGACGGAAACACCGGGGAGCTGTTTTTT	CASSQDPDGNTGELFF
TRBJ2-3	once	TRBV7-8	TRBD2	TGTGCCAGCAGCTTAGGGGCTAGCGGCTCTAGCACAGATACGCAGTATTTT	CASSLGASGSSTDTQYF
TRBJ1-1	once	TRBV6-5	.	TGTGCCAGCAGTTACTCGGCCCCAGTCGTGAACACTGAAGCTTTCTTT	CASSYSAPVVNTEAFF
TRBJ2-7	.	TRBV28	TRBD1	TGTGCCAGCAGTCAAGGGCCCACAGGGGTCCCTTGGACCTACGAGCAGTACTTC	CASSQGPTGVPWTYEQYF
TRBJ2-2	.	TRBV10-3	.	TGTGCCATCAGACAGGTCACCGGGGAGCTGTTTTTT	CAIRQVTGELFF
TRBJ1-1	.	TRBV5-4	.	TGTGCCAGCAGCCAAGGGCCGGGGTATGGGAACACTGAAGCTTTCTTT	CASSQGPGYGNTEAFF
TRBJ2-7	.	TRBV19	TRBD1	TGTGCCAGTAGTACCGGACAGGGGGCTTACGAGCAGTACTTC	CASSTGQGAYEQYF
TRBJ2-1	.	TRBV9	TRBD2	TGTGCCAGCGGTACCGGGACTAGCGGCAATGAGCAGTTCTTC	CASGTGTSGNEQFF
TRBJ2-1	.	TRBV9	.	TGTGCCAGCAGCCCCCTTTTCGGGAATGAGCAGTTCTTC	CASSPLFGNEQFF
TRBJ2-1	.	TRBV4-3	TRBD1	TGCGCCAGCAGCCAACACTCAGGGGGCGTGGGTTACAATGAGCAGTTCTTC	CASSQHSGGVGYNEQFF
TRBJ1-1	.	TRBV14	TRBD1	TGTGCCAGCAGCAGGATACACAGGGGAGGTGAAGCTTTCTTT	CASSRIHRGGEAFF
TRBJ2-7	.	TRBV4-1	.	TGCGCCAGCAGCCAAGATCTAAGGTCCTACGAGCAGTACTTC	CASSQDLRSYEQYF
TRBJ2-1	.	TRBV7-6	.	TGTGCCAGCAGCTCGCGACCGGGCGATGAGCAGTTCTTC	CASSSRPGDEQFF
TRBJ2-2	.	TRBV5-4	.	TGTGCCAGCAGAGTGAGGGGGGAGAACACCGGGGAGCTGTTTTTT	CASRVRGENTGELFF
TRBJ1-2	.	TRBV27	TRBD1	TGTGCCAGCAGTTCCACAGGGGGGGGCTACACCTTC	CASSSTGGGYTF
TRBJ2-7	.	TRBV11-1	.	TGTGCCAGCAGCCCCGACAGGCTACGACCCTACGAGCAGTACTTC	CASSPDRLRPYEQYF
TRBJ2-5	.	TRBV27	TRBD1	TGTGCCAGCAGTCCCTTGGGACAGACGGACGCGGAGACCCAGTACTTC	CASSPLGQTDAETQYF
TRBJ2-7	.	TRBV4-1	TRBD1	TGCGCCAGCAGCCACCACCCGGGACAGGGAAACAGCGAGCAGTACTTC	CASSHHPGQGNSEQYF
TRBJ1-1	.	TRBV10-2	TRBD1	TGCGCCAGCAGTGAGGGGACAGACGAGAGCACTGAAGCTTTCTTT	CASSEGTDESTEAFF
TRBJ2-7	.	TRBV27	.	TGTGCCAGCCGGGGCTTTCCCGGAGCCTACGAGCAGTACTTC	CASRGFPGAYEQYF
TRBJ2-1	.	TRBV9	.	TGTGCCAGCAGCGCCCGGGTGGGATCCTACAATGAGCAGTTCTTC	CASSARVGSYNEQFF
TRBJ1-1	.	TRBV10-3	.	TGTGCCATCAGCAAGGCGGCGGGGGGCAACACTGAAGCTTTCTTT	CAISKAAGGNTEAFF
TRBJ1-1	.	TRBV19	.	TGTGCCAGTAGTATAAAGAGCATGATGAACACTGAAGCTTTCTTT	CASSIKSMMNTEAFF
TRBJ2-2	.	TRBV9	.	TGTGCCAGCAAAAGGGCGGACTCCTACACCGGGGAGCTGTTTTTT	CASKRADSYTGELFF
TRBJ1-4	.	TRBV14	.	TGTGCCAGCAGCGGTGAAAAACTGTTTTTT	CASSGEKLFF
TRBJ2-3	.	TRBV9	.	TGTGCCAGCAGCGCGAGCGGATCTAGCACAGATACGCAGTATTTT	CASSASGSSTDTQYF
TRBJ2-5	.	TRBV5-8	.	TGTGCCAGCAGCTTGGTTCAGCAAGAGACCCAGTACTTC	CASSLVQQETQYF
TRBJ1-1	.	TRBV7-6	.	TGTGCCAGCAGGCCGTTCGGGGACACAGGGAGCACTGAAGCTTTCTTT	CASRPFGDTGSTEAFF
TRBJ2-1	.	TRBV27	TRBD1	TGTGCCAGCAGACGACAGGGTTCCTACAATGAGCAGTTCTTC	CASRRQGSYNEQFF
TRBJ2-7	once	TRBV28	.	TGTGCCAGCAGCGGTCTTGTGGGCTACGAGCAGTACTTC	CASSGLVGYEQYF
TRBJ2-2	.	TRBV10-3	TRBD1	TGTGCCATCAGTGAGTCCTGGACAGGGAACACCGGGGAGCTGTTTTTT	CAISESWTGNTGELFF